These 11 T cell receptor delta chains originate from one sample sequenced in a study of γδ T cells in repeated Plasmodium falciparum infection. TCRdb reran clone calling via CATT on the multiplex PCR reads. The sample holds 93,000 or so delta-chain clones, over 0.75% seen once. Bulk repertoires came from Vgamma9/Vdelta2+ or Vdelta2-negative gammadelta T cells flow-sorted from PBMC. The sequenced sample was gamma-delta T cells from blood. Source of these receptors: a pool of human donors (malaria-infected and uninfected, not separated).

This clone was recorded at least ten times. V and J are TRDV2 and TRDJ1; D gene unclear. The germline gives CDR1 GEAIGNYY, CDR2 EKD. The CDR3 is made up of 20 amino acids. The V and J ends lost 3 bases and 0 bases respectively, with 28 bases between them. The CDR3 DNA is TGTGCCTGTGACCAACGGAGGGCCTTTTCCATCACGGCGTACACCGATAAACTCATCTTT. Protein sequence: CACDQRRAFSITAYTDKLIF.

Concerning this clone: The protein in TCRdb stems from a much larger clone and differs at residue 3 from this DNA's translation, likely a read error; here the protein is translated from the DNA. The V gene is TRDV1, the J gene TRDJ1; 10 bases line up with TRDD3. The J gene, left out of TCRdb, was set here by checking the DNA against germline. V was pared by 10 bases and J by 9 bases, with 26 bases of the junction left unmatched. The CDR3 is 18 residues long. Germline V CDR1 and CDR2: TSWWSYY, QGS. The CDR3 DNA is TGTGCTCCTGGTTCTATCTTACCTCTCTGGGGGATAACGAAGCAACTCATCTTT. Translating gives CAPGSILPLWGITKQLIF.

In this sample, this clone turned up a few times. The protein TCRdb lists belongs to a much larger clone and differs from this DNA's translation at residue 22, which points to a read error; the protein shown is made from the DNA. The chain joins TRDV3 to TRDJ1; either TRDD2 or TRDD3 may fit D (8 bases each). Here the J gene was assigned by germline matching of the DNA, as TCRdb has none. This CDR3 has 26 amino acids. Looked up from germline, CDR1 is TVYSNPD and CDR2 is GDNSRS (reference sequence). CDR3 sequence (DNA): TGTGCCTTTGGGGGGAAACCCACCTTCCTAGCTGGGGGAAGTTATTCAGACCCTCCGTACACCCATAAACTCATCTTT. Translating gives CAFGGKPTFLAGGSYSDPPYTHKLIF.

Turning to this clone: TCRdb lists the protein of a much larger clone for this DNA, which differs at residue 3, so this is likely a read error; the protein given here is translated from the DNA itself. The V call is TRDV1, the J call TRDJ1, with 8 bases lining up with TRDD3. CDR3 size: 18 residues. Germline CDR1 TSWWSYY, CDR2 QGS. The CDR3 DNA is TGTGCTCCTGGGGACGCTTTCCTGTCGAGGGATACGGCCGATAAACTCATCTTT. This translates into CAPGDAFLSRDTADKLIF.

Points on this clone: The amino acid sequence in TCRdb belongs to a much larger clone and departs from this DNA's translation at residue 7, likely a sequencing read error; the sequence shown is translated from the DNA. The chain uses TRDV1 and TRDJ1; D call uncertain. The J gene comes from matching the DNA to germline here; TCRdb lacks it. The CDR3 loop spans 16 amino acids. Germline loops: CDR1 TSWWSYY, CDR2 QGS. V gave up 1 base and J gave up 7 bases, with 19 bases separating them. The CDR3 DNA reads as TGTGCTCTTGGGGAACCCCATGGACATACTGAGCGTAAACTCATCTTT. Encoded protein: CALGEPHGHTERKLIF.

This clone has just a few counts. The likely explanation is a read error, given a far larger clone one base away. This sample includes further DNA sequences coding for the same CDR3. The chain links TRDV2 to TRDJ1; TRDD3 agrees at 8 bases. The J gene was not available in TCRdb and was assigned here by matching the DNA to germline segments. J was trimmed by 8 bases and V by 3 bases; bases with no gene match: 22. Germline CDR1 reads GEAIGNYY; CDR2 reads EKD. CDR3 length: 18 residues. This CDR3 is CACDPLGEATGGSHKLIF. The CDR3 nucleotides are TGTGCCTGTGACCCCTTAGGGGAGGCGACTGGGGGCTCCCACAAACTCATCTTT.

About this clone: The translation of this DNA and the TCRdb protein of a much larger clone differ at residue 10, probably owing to a read error; the protein shown here is translated from the DNA. The CDR3 loop is CACDTVGGTCKADKLIF. The CDR3 DNA is TGTGCCTGTGACACCGTCGGGGGGACTTGTAAGGCCGATAAACTCATCTTT. The V call is TRDV2, the J call TRDJ1; a possible D gene is TRDD3 (6 bases). Germline matching of the DNA provided the J gene here, since TCRdb leaves it blank. Per the germline V gene, CDR1 is GEAIGNYY and CDR2 is EKD. Trimming cost V 0 bases and J 3 bases, with 19 bases left between them. There are 17 residues in the CDR3.

Turning to this clone: This DNA's translation and the protein TCRdb lists, from a much larger clone, do not match at residue 8, likely due to a read error; the protein shown is translated from the DNA. CDR3 residues: CALGEPTLFCPNWGIPCYTDKLIF. The CDR3 bases are TGTGCTCTTGGGGAACCCACCCTTTTCTGTCCTAACTGGGGGATACCCTGCTACACCGATAAACTCATCTTT. The chain links TRDV1 to TRDJ1; 12 bases match TRDD3. TCRdb offers no J gene call, so here the DNA was matched to germline to obtain one. This CDR3 region has 24 residues. V was clipped by 1 base and J by 0 bases; unmatched bases: 24. Per germline, CDR1 TSWWSYY and CDR2 QGS.

The table lists this clone with a few counts. This sequence is one base from a far larger clone and is likely a read error. Distinct nucleotide sequences in the sample also encode this CDR3. The chain employs TRDV2 and TRDJ1, with D maybe TRDD3 (6 bases). The CDR3 is 14 amino acids. The V end was cut by 3 bases, the J end by 3 bases, with 13 bases between. Germline V lookup: CDR1 GEAIGNYY, CDR2 EKD. CDR3: CACDHGGLSDKLIF. The CDR3 DNA reads as TGTGCCTGTGACCATGGGGGGCTCTCCGATAAACTCATCTTT.

Comment on this clone: The TCRdb record carries a much larger clone's protein, which differs from this DNA's translation at residue 4; a read error is the likely cause, and the protein listed here is the DNA translation. The J gene is TRDJ1, the V gene TRDV2, with 11 bases lining up with TRDD3. TCRdb lists no J gene, so it was determined here by aligning the DNA to germline. The CDR3 contains 20 residues. CDR1 GEAIGNYY and CDR2 EKD come from the germline V gene. This chain's CDR3 is CACGTEKPLLGDMYPDKLIF. CDR3 DNA: TGTGCCTGTGGCACCGAAAAGCCCTTACTGGGGGATATGTATCCCGATAAACTCATCTTT.

This clone was recorded a few times. For this DNA, TCRdb reports the protein of a much larger clone, which diverges at residue 5, most likely from a read error; the protein presented here is translated directly from the DNA. J is TRDJ1 and V is TRDV2; 10 bases map to TRDD3. Trimming at V came to 3 bases and at J to 0 bases, leaving 24 bases not matched to a gene. The CDR3 has 22 amino acids. The germline gives CDR1 GEAIGNYY, CDR2 EKD. The CDR3 DNA reads TGTGCCTGTGACTCCGGACAATACTGGGGGATCCCTTCCCTCCGATACACCGATAAACTCATCTTT. This translates into CACDSGQYWGIPSLRYTDKLIF.